These T cell receptor beta chains were read from a single sample in a study of T-cell memory formation after mild COVID-19. TCRdb redid the calling of the 5' RACE reads with MiXCR, one entry per CDR3 protein. The repertoire holds over 400,000 distinct CDR3 sequences, 23% seen once, with over 10% in the top ten. The sequencing input was PBMCs or a T cell subset sorted from them (not recorded which). These receptors originate from an adult woman who had mild COVID-19 (a few samples of this study predate the infection). Cell type and time point are not known. Each CDR3 is given with its conserved first and last residue. The D gene is left open where the match is weak. Size values are once, few and many counts, or a class for expanded clones, and some rows have none.

J,V,D,size,length,DNA,CDR3
TRBJ1-2,TRBV12-3/TRBV12-4,NA,few,11,TGTGCCAGCAGCCTGCTGGGGGGCTACACCTTC,CASSLLGGYTF
TRBJ2-5,TRBV4-1,NA,NA,14,TGCGCCAGCAGCCGCGTGGTGGGCGAAGAGACCCAGTACTTC,CASSRVVGEETQYF
TRBJ2-1,TRBV4-2,TRBD2,once,15,TGTGCCAGCAGCCAAGGAGCGGGGCCTTTCCAAGAGCAGTTCTTC,CASSQGAGPFQEQFF
TRBJ2-7,TRBV29-1,TRBD2,few,15,TGCAGCGTGGAACTAGCGGGGGGTTCTTCCTACGAGCAGTACTTC,CSVELAGGSSYEQYF
TRBJ2-7,TRBV24-1,TRBD1,NA,14,TGTGCCACCAGTGATGGAGGACAGGGGGACGAGCAGTACTTC,CATSDGGQGDEQYF
TRBJ2-3,TRBV7-2,NA,many,13,TGTGCCAGCAGCTTAGAGGCGATCCATACGCAGTATTTT,CASSLEAIHTQYF
TRBJ1-2,TRBV18,NA,many,15,TGTGCCAGCTCACCACAAACGCAGGGGCATAATGGCTACACCTTC,CASSPQTQGHNGYTF
TRBJ2-3,TRBV11-3,TRBD2,NA,16,TGTGCCAGCAGCTTAGTCGTCGGGGGGGCCACAGATACGCAGTATTTT,CASSLVVGGATDTQYF
TRBJ2-3,TRBV13,TRBD2,NA,13,TGTGCCAGCTTCGAAGCGGGAGCCGATACGCAGTATTTT,CASFEAGADTQYF
TRBJ1-1,TRBV25-1,NA,NA,11,TGTGCCAGCAGTGGTATAAACGAAGCTTTCTTT,CASSGINEAFF
TRBJ2-6,TRBV27,NA,NA,13,TGTGCCAGCAGTATCACTGGGGCCAACGTCCTGACTTTC,CASSITGANVLTF
TRBJ2-1,TRBV6-8,NA,few,16,TGTGCCAGCAGCGAGCTCGACAGGCCCTCCGGAGATGAGCAGTTCTTC,CASSELDRPSGDEQFF
TRBJ2-7,TRBV7-2,NA,few,15,TGTGCCAGCAGCTTAGAGGCTGGCAGAGACTACGAGCAGTACTTC,CASSLEAGRDYEQYF
TRBJ2-1,TRBV12-3/TRBV12-4,TRBD2,few,15,TGTGCCAGCAGTTTTGTACGGGAGGTTTACAATGAGCAGTTCTTC,CASSFVREVYNEQFF
TRBJ2-1,TRBV5-1,TRBD1,NA,16,TGCGCCAGCAGCTGGGGTGGACAGGGGAAAGGGGATGAGCAGTTCTTC,CASSWGGQGKGDEQFF
TRBJ1-1,TRBV7-3,NA,NA,14,TGTGCCAGCAGCTTAATGGGGGGGAGCACTGAAGCTTTCTTT,CASSLMGGSTEAFF
TRBJ2-1,TRBV5-8,NA,NA,15,TGTGCCAGCAGCTGGTCCGGGACACGGAGTAATGAGCAGTTCTTC,CASSWSGTRSNEQFF
TRBJ1-1,TRBV7-8,NA,NA,14,TGTGCCAGCAGCTTAGTCGTGGGACCCCCGTTGGCTTTCTTT,CASSLVVGPPLAFF
TRBJ2-1,TRBV6-1,TRBD1,many,13,TGTGCCAGCAGGTGGGGACAGTACAATGAGCAGTTCTTC,CASRWGQYNEQFF
TRBJ1-4,TRBV7-7,NA,NA,14,TGTGCTAGCATCCTGGGGGGCAAAGATGAAAAACTGTTTTTT,CASILGGKDEKLFF
TRBJ2-7,TRBV7-3,NA,NA,14,TGTGCCAGCAGCTTAGGGGTAGGGGGCTACGAGCAGTACTTC,CASSLGVGGYEQYF
TRBJ1-2,TRBV7-9,TRBD1,NA,16,TGTGCCAGCAGCTCCCCTCGGGAAAGGGGGCTATATGGCTACACCTTC,CASSSPRERGLYGYTF
TRBJ2-5,TRBV7-6,NA,NA,13,TGTGCCAGCAGCTTAGGGTGGAGAGAGACCCAGTACTTC,CASSLGWRETQYF
TRBJ2-2,TRBV6-1,NA,NA,14,TGTGCCAGCAGTGAAAACCCGAGGGGCGGGGAGCTGTTTTTT,CASSENPRGGELFF
TRBJ2-3,TRBV12-3/TRBV12-4,TRBD1,NA,15,TGTGCCAGCAGCGTCGCAGGGGGCGCCCCGGATACGCAGTATTTT,CASSVAGGAPDTQYF
TRBJ2-7,TRBV29-1,NA,NA,12,TGCAGCGTTGGCGCTAGTACCTACGAGCAGTACTTC,CSVGASTYEQYF
TRBJ2-1,TRBV5-1,TRBD2,few,17,TGCGCCAGCAGCTTGGGGAGACTAGCGGGGGACTACAATGAGCAGTTCTTC,CASSLGRLAGDYNEQFF
TRBJ2-5,TRBV7-2,TRBD1,many,15,TGTGCCAGCAGCTTAGCACCCACAGGGGGGGAGACCCAGTACTTC,CASSLAPTGGETQYF
TRBJ1-5,TRBV9,NA,NA,15,TGTGCCAGCAGCGTTTCCCCTTTGGTCAATCAGCCCCAGCATTTT,CASSVSPLVNQPQHF
TRBJ2-6,TRBV29-1,NA,NA,14,TGCAGCGTTGAAGACATTTCTGGGGCCAACGTCCTGACTTTC,CSVEDISGANVLTF
TRBJ1-1,TRBV10-1,TRBD1,few,12,TGCGCCAGCAAGACAGGGAGCACTGAAGCTTTCTTT,CASKTGSTEAFF
TRBJ2-1,TRBV27,NA,few,18,TGTGCCAGCAGTCCCCTCCCTATCGCTTCACGCTCCTACAATGAGCAGTTCTTC,CASSPLPIASRSYNEQFF
TRBJ2-5,TRBV12-3/TRBV12-4,TRBD2,few,15,TGTGCCAGCAGTTTGTCTAGCGGGGGGTCGGGGACCCAGTACTTC,CASSLSSGGSGTQYF
TRBJ2-7,TRBV20-1,NA,NA,13,TGCAGTGCTAGAGTTCCCGCTGACTACGAGCAGTACTTC,CSARVPADYEQYF
TRBJ1-5,TRBV12-3/TRBV12-4,TRBD1,NA,16,TGTGCCAGCAGTCTGCCGGGACAGGGGTTTGGACAGCCCCAGCATTTT,CASSLPGQGFGQPQHF
TRBJ1-2,TRBV24-1,NA,NA,16,TGTGCCACCAGTGATTCCAGGACAAGAGCTAACTATGGCTACACCTTC,CATSDSRTRANYGYTF
TRBJ2-3,TRBV15,TRBD1,few,16,TGTGCCACCAGCAGAGGACGACAGGGGAGCACAGATACGCAGTATTTT,CATSRGRQGSTDTQYF
TRBJ2-7,TRBV11-2,TRBD1,NA,14,TGTGCCAGCAGCTTAGCGGACAGGGATTACGAGCAGTACTTC,CASSLADRDYEQYF
TRBJ1-1,TRBV7-8,NA,NA,15,TGTGCCAGCAGCTCCTGGGAGAAGGGATCTACTGAAGCTTTCTTT,CASSSWEKGSTEAFF
TRBJ1-2,TRBV7-2,NA,NA,13,TGTGCCAGCAGCCCCTACGTCCACTATGGCTACACCTTC,CASSPYVHYGYTF
TRBJ1-1,TRBV6-5,NA,NA,15,TGTGCCAGCAGTTACTCGCCGCCTCGGGACACTGAAGCTTTCTTT,CASSYSPPRDTEAFF
TRBJ2-7,TRBV6-6,NA,NA,13,TGTGCCAGCAGAGAGGCTCCCTCCTACGAGCAGTACTTC,CASREAPSYEQYF
TRBJ2-7,TRBV3-1,NA,NA,14,TGTGCCAGCAGCCAAGCAGGACAAGCCTACGAGCAGTACTTC,CASSQAGQAYEQYF
TRBJ2-7,TRBV6-1,NA,NA,12,TGTGCCGCCCGGGGGACTGACTACGAGCAGTACTTC,CAARGTDYEQYF
TRBJ2-7,TRBV5-6,NA,NA,16,TGTGCCAGCCATCGTTTACGGCAGGGGGGCTCCTACGAGCAGTACTTC,CASHRLRQGGSYEQYF
TRBJ2-5,TRBV12-3/TRBV12-4,TRBD2,NA,14,TGTGCCAGCAGTTTAGGGGGAGGGAAGAAGACCCAGTACTTC,CASSLGGGKKTQYF
TRBJ2-1,TRBV7-2,NA,NA,17,TGTGCCAGCAGCTTAAATGGAGGGACGGTGAGGTACAATGAGCAGTTCTTC,CASSLNGGTVRYNEQFF
TRBJ1-5,TRBV25-1,TRBD1,NA,14,TGTGCCAGCTCAACGACAGGGAACAATCAGCCCCAGCATTTT,CASSTTGNNQPQHF
TRBJ2-1,TRBV6-1,NA,NA,12,TGTGCCAGCACTCTATCGGGTGGTGAGCAGTTCTTC,CASTLSGGEQFF
TRBJ2-1,TRBV5-5,TRBD2,NA,16,TGTGCCAGCAGCAAGGGACTAGCGGGGGCCATCAATGAGCAGTTCTTC,CASSKGLAGAINEQFF
TRBJ1-3,TRBV10-3,NA,many,14,TGTGCCATCAGTGAGGACGCCAGGGGAAACACCATATATTTT,CAISEDARGNTIYF
TRBJ1-2,TRBV20-1,NA,NA,13,TGCAGTGCCACGCAACAGGTTTCCGATGGCTACACCTTC,CSATQQVSDGYTF
TRBJ2-1,TRBV4-3,TRBD2,NA,16,TGCGCCAGCAGCCAAGAATGGACTAGCGGGGGAAATGAGCAGTTCTTC,CASSQEWTSGGNEQFF
TRBJ1-1,TRBV20-1,NA,few,16,TGCAGTGCTTACAGCTCTACAGTCGGGGCCAAGGGGAAAGCTTTCTTT,CSAYSSTVGAKGKAFF